This TCR beta chain originates from a study of metastatic and nonmetastatic thyroid tumors. About the study: Malignant thyroid and benign thyroid patients provided blood and tumor or nodule tissue whose repertoires were compared.

V lost 2 bases, J lost 2 bases, and 2 bases stayed unmatched. This CDR3 contains 15 residues. CDR1 and CDR2 from the germline V gene are MDHEN and SYDVKM. TCRdb re-clonotyped the PCR reads through MiXCR. The sample yields tens of thousands of clones, under 25% seen once. Each patient went into thyroid surgery without having received any treatment. There are many counts of this clone. Material: blood. The clonotype was recovered from a male donor with papillary thyroid cancer or a benign thyroid nodule (not recorded which). Some clones in this sample may be carry-over from other donors' samples. J is TRBJ2-7 and V is TRBV28, with 11 positions matching TRBD2. CDR3 residues: CASSLASGGTYEQYF. The CDR3 coding sequence is TGTGCCAGCAGTTTAGCTAGCGGGGGGACCTACGAGCAGTACTTC.